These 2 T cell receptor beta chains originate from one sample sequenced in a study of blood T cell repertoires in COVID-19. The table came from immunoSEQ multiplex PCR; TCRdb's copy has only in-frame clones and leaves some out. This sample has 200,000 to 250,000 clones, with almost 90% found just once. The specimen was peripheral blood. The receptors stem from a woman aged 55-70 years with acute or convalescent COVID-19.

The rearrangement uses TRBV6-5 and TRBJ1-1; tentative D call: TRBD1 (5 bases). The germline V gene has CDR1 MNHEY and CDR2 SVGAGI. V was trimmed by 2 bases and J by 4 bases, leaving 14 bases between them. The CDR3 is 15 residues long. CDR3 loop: CASSYGGGVFTEAFF. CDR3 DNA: TGTGCCAGCAGTTACGGGGGAGGGGTTTTCACTGAAGCTTTCTTT.

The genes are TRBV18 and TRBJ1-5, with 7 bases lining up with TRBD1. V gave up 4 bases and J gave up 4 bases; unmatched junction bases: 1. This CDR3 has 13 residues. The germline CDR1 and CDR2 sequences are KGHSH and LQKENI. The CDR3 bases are TGTGCCAGCTCACGGGACAGTAATCAGCCCCAGCATTTT. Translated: CASSRDSNQPQHF.